Sequencing of this TCR beta chain was carried out in a study of cytomegalovirus exposure and HLA in healthy donors. General study findings and limits: In a later analysis, CMV-associated beta chains were mostly HLA-associated, it appeared.

A note on this clone: What it recognizes is unknown.

The PCR ran on 60 Vbeta and 13 Jbeta primers. Measured with immunoSEQ multiplex PCR; TCRdb has only the in-frame clones, and not every one. The sample lists approximately 260,000 clones, about four fifths occurring once. Sequencing input: PBMCs. This clonotype originated in a woman aged 40 to 50 in good health and CMV-seropositive.

CDR3 in amino acids: CASSYTSGKYNEQFF. CDR3 nucleotides: TGTGCCAGCAGCTATACTAGCGGGAAATACAATGAGCAGTTCTTC. The gene calls are TRBV7-9 and TRBJ2-1, with 10 bases aligning to TRBD2. In germline, CDR1 is SEHNR, CDR2 FQNEAQ (reference sequence). Trimming removed 4 bases from V and 4 bases from J; junction bases left unmatched: 4. The CDR3 has 15 residues.